This TCR beta chain was recorded in a study of T-cell reconstitution after alpha-beta-depleted transplantation in children. Study conclusions and caveats: It was reported that alpha-beta T cells came from several hundred expanded graft clones (about two months after transplant). Hyperexpanded clones declined; after one year, newly produced T cells mostly supplied diversity.

With respect to this clonotype: Its specificity is not known.

Preparation of the TCRbeta library used unique molecular identifiers. TCRdb fed the PCR reads into MiXCR, producing one record per CDR3 protein. The repertoire includes 120,000 to 150,000 distinct CDR3 sequences, 8.8% of them detected once, and over 15% sits in the top ten. Germline CDR1 SGDLS, CDR2 YYNGEE. Trimming left V 3 bases short and J 8 bases short, with 11 bases between. The CDR3 totals 12 residues. The sample here was PBMCs, mostly from graft donor cells, taken 180 days after TCRalphabeta/CD19-depleted stem cell transplant. The chain is built from TRBV9 and TRBJ1-2, with D uncertain. The receptor was isolated from a female patient aged 2-10 years who had a stem cell transplant for congenital amegakaryocytic thrombocytopenia, so the T cells may come from the graft donor. The CDR3 DNA sequence: TGTGCCAGCAGCGGGACGGCCCGGGGCTACACCTTC. Amino acids: CASSGTARGYTF.